Below, 9 T cell receptor beta chains from the same sample are listed, as sequenced in a study of regulatory T cells in long-lasting Graves disease. The sample's time point: newly diagnosed GD, antithyroid drugs for less than 3 months. Following extraction of RNA from PBMCs, that RNA was used to make the TCR library. TCR beta libraries were built with iRepertoire HTBI primers and Arm-PCR of CDR3 regions. Using its own MiXCR run on the multiplex PCR reads, TCRdb lists one record per CDR3 protein. The sample has 520,000 or so distinct CDR3 sequences, around 12% seen once. Another study also made use of these data, one on T cells in Graves' hyperthyroidism and ophthalmopathy.

This sample comprised peripheral blood mononuclear cells (PBMCs), obtained at new diagnosis, from a patient treated with antithyroid drugs. The receptor set was obtained from a woman in her twenties or thirties with Graves disease.

Ten or more counts support this clonotype. The V call is TRBV11-2, the J call TRBJ1-2; the match to TRBD1 covers 11 bases. This CDR3 is built from 18 residues. V lost 2 bases and J lost 5; bases outside the gene matches: 13. The germline V gene has CDR1 SGHAT and CDR2 FQNNGV. CDR3 DNA: TGTGCCAGCAGCTTAATAAGCGGACAGGGGGCGGCGGGATATGGCTACACCTTC. It specifies CASSLISGQGAAGYGYTF.

The chain couples TRBV27 to TRBJ2-1; 11 bases match TRBD2. The V gene's germline CDR1 is MNHEY and CDR2 SMNVEV (reference sequence). The CDR3 totals 21 residues. With V trimmed by 4 bases and J by 0 bases, 17 bases remained unmatched. The CDR3: CASSSYGRIAGGLSSYNEQFF. The CDR3 bases are TGTGCCAGCAGTTCATACGGAAGAATAGCGGGAGGGCTGAGCTCCTACAATGAGCAGTTCTTC.

This clonotype showed up just a few times. The CDR3 loop is CASSLTGQGYSYEQYF. The CDR3 bases are TGTGCCAGCAGTTTAACGGGACAGGGTTACTCCTACGAGCAGTACTTC. The rearrangement links TRBV27 to TRBJ2-7; 9 bases are shared with TRBD1. The CDR3 spans 16 residues. V lost 2 bases to trimming and J lost 0 bases; unmatched junction nucleotides: 5. Germline CDR1 is MNHEY and CDR2 is SMNVEV (reference sequence).

There are a few counts of this clonotype. The rearrangement links TRBV20-1 to TRBJ1-4; D is unclear. The V gene lost 0 bases and the J gene lost 1 base, with 6 bases spanning the gap. CDR3 size: 14 residues. The germline CDR1 and CDR2 sequences are DFQATT and SNEGSKA (reference sequence). CDR3 nucleotides: TGCAGTGCTAGAGATTATAGAACTAATGAAAAACTGTTTTTT. This codes for CSARDYRTNEKLFF.

This clonotype has a count of ten or more. The chain combines TRBV20-1 with TRBJ2-1; 8 bases fit TRBD2. Trimming removed 5 bases from V and 1 base from J; junction bases left unmatched: 10. CDR3 length equals 16 residues. Germline V gene lookup returns CDR1 DFQATT and CDR2 SNEGSKA (reference sequence). The CDR3 is CSAGLAAWRSYNEQFF. In DNA form, the CDR3 reads TGCAGTGCTGGACTAGCTGCGTGGCGATCCTACAATGAGCAGTTCTTC.

The chain combines TRBV5-1 with TRBJ2-1; 7 positions match TRBD2. This CDR3 is built from 14 residues. V shed 7 bases and J 5 bases; nucleotides not matched to a gene: 9. CDR1 and CDR2 (germline): SGHRS, YFSETQ. DNA of the CDR3: TGCGCCAGCGCCGGGGAGGGTTACCACAATGAGCAGTTCTTC. It translates to CASAGEGYHNEQFF.

This clonotype appeared many times. This chain joins TRBV27 and TRBJ1-2; D uncertain. CDR1 MNHEY and CDR2 SMNVEV come from the germline V gene (reference sequence). V dropped 0 bases and J dropped 5 bases, with 7 bases sitting between them. The CDR3 has 13 residues. This CDR3 is CASSLSFGYGYTF. The CDR3 coding sequence is TGTGCCAGCAGTTTATCTTTCGGTTATGGCTACACCTTC.

This clonotype was seen a handful of times. The CDR3 protein is CASIDPGRGAYNEQFF. The CDR3 DNA reads as TGTGCCAGCATCGACCCCGGGAGGGGGGCCTACAATGAGCAGTTCTTC. The rearrangement joins TRBV6-2 or TRBV6-3 to TRBJ2-1; 8 positions match TRBD2. This CDR3 has 16 amino acids. The ends lost 7 bases at V and 2 bases at J; junction bases unmatched: 10. Germline lookup yields CDR1 MNHEY and CDR2 SVGEGT.

This clonotype appeared a few times. V and J are TRBV7-9 and TRBJ2-2; the D is unclear. This CDR3 spans 17 amino acids. Germline CDR1 SEHNR, CDR2 FQNEAQ (reference sequence). The V and J ends lost 0 bases and 1 base respectively, with 12 bases between them. CDR3 loop: CASSLASRAGNTGELFF. In nucleotides, the CDR3 is TGTGCCAGCAGCTTAGCGTCTAGGGCAGGGAACACCGGGGAGCTGTTTTTT.